The rows below give T cell receptor beta chains drawn from one sample of a study of shared clonotypes between healthy human individuals. The protocol was immunoSEQ multiplex PCR, while the TCRdb copy is restricted to in-frame clones and leaves out a portion. There are some 1.1 million clones in the sample; approximately 77% occur only once, and 0.89% lies in the top ten. Sequenced sample: memory CD4+ T cells from PBMCs. The source is a young man in good health. Some clones in this sample may be carry-over from other donors' samples. Each CDR3 is given with its conserved first and last residue. The D gene is left open where the match is weak. Part of the rows lack a size; the others show once, few, many or a class for expanded clones.

D gene: NA; clone size: NA; V gene: TRBV29-1; J gene: TRBJ2-1; CDR3 protein: CSAPGLISDEQFF; CDR3 DNA: TGCAGCGCCCCGGGACTTATTTCAGATGAGCAGTTCTTC
D gene: TRBD1; clone size: NA; V gene: TRBV28; J gene: TRBJ1-2; CDR3 protein: CASSPLGRGRGGYTF; CDR3 DNA: TGTGCCAGCAGTCCCCTGGGCAGGGGGCGCGGTGGCTACACCTTC
D gene: NA; clone size: once; V gene: TRBV2; J gene: TRBJ1-4; CDR3 protein: CASSPPINEKLFF; CDR3 DNA: TGTGCCAGCAGTCCCCCCATTAATGAAAAACTGTTTTTT
D gene: NA; clone size: NA; V gene: TRBV9; J gene: TRBJ2-3; CDR3 protein: CASGQGGDTQYF; CDR3 DNA: TGTGCCAGCGGTCAGGGCGGGGATACGCAGTATTTT
D gene: TRBD2; clone size: NA; V gene: TRBV5-1; J gene: TRBJ2-1; CDR3 protein: CASTTLAGGPNEQFF; CDR3 DNA: TGCGCCAGCACCACACTAGCGGGAGGGCCCAATGAGCAGTTCTTC
D gene: NA; clone size: NA; V gene: TRBV14; J gene: TRBJ1-4; CDR3 protein: CASSLGGTGEKLFF; CDR3 DNA: TGTGCCAGCAGCCTTGGCGGCACTGGCGAAAAACTGTTTTTT
D gene: NA; clone size: NA; V gene: TRBV11-2; J gene: TRBJ2-7; CDR3 protein: CASSFDPRGSYEQYF; CDR3 DNA: TGTGCCAGCAGCTTCGACCCGAGGGGCTCCTACGAGCAGTACTTC
D gene: TRBD1; clone size: NA; V gene: TRBV5-1; J gene: TRBJ2-3; CDR3 protein: CAVGQGATDTQYF; CDR3 DNA: TGCGCCGTGGGGCAGGGGGCCACAGATACGCAGTATTTT
D gene: NA; clone size: NA; V gene: TRBV7-9; J gene: TRBJ2-7; CDR3 protein: CASSQGRVSSYEQYF; CDR3 DNA: TGTGCCAGCAGCCAGGGTCGAGTAAGCTCCTACGAGCAGTACTTC
D gene: NA; clone size: NA; V gene: TRBV5-1; J gene: TRBJ2-7; CDR3 protein: CASSLAQGDGEQYF; CDR3 DNA: TGCGCCAGCAGCTTGGCGCAGGGCGATGGGGAGCAGTACTTC
D gene: TRBD2; clone size: NA; V gene: TRBV5-1; J gene: TRBJ2-3; CDR3 protein: CASSGPPGLALGADTQYF; CDR3 DNA: TGCGCCAGCAGCGGGCCTCCGGGACTAGCTTTGGGGGCAGATACGCAGTATTTT
D gene: TRBD1; clone size: few; V gene: TRBV10-2; J gene: TRBJ1-4; CDR3 protein: CASRGQGLNEKLFF; CDR3 DNA: TGCGCCAGTAGGGGACAGGGACTGAATGAAAAACTGTTTTTT
D gene: NA; clone size: NA; V gene: TRBV19; J gene: TRBJ1-4; CDR3 protein: CASSTPLRGALEKLFF; CDR3 DNA: TGTGCCAGTAGTACCCCCCTTAGGGGGGCGCTTGAAAAACTGTTTTTT
D gene: NA; clone size: few; V gene: TRBV7-8; J gene: TRBJ1-5; CDR3 protein: CASSLDGREGQPQHF; CDR3 DNA: TGTGCCAGCAGCTTAGACGGCAGGGAAGGGCAGCCCCAGCATTTT
D gene: TRBD2; clone size: many; V gene: TRBV9; J gene: TRBJ2-1; CDR3 protein: CASSVAVGLAGGSSYNEQFF; CDR3 DNA: TGTGCCAGCAGCGTAGCGGTGGGCCTAGCGGGAGGGAGCTCCTACAATGAGCAGTTCTTC
D gene: TRBD1; clone size: few; V gene: TRBV9; J gene: TRBJ1-2; CDR3 protein: CASSVAGVRGRDGYTF; CDR3 DNA: TGTGCCAGCAGCGTAGCTGGTGTCAGGGGGCGGGATGGCTACACCTTC
D gene: NA; clone size: NA; V gene: TRBV9; J gene: TRBJ1-2; CDR3 protein: CASSVAPVGGYTF; CDR3 DNA: TGTGCCAGCAGCGTAGCCCCCGTGGGGGGCTACACCTTC
D gene: NA; clone size: few; V gene: TRBV5-4; J gene: TRBJ1-2; CDR3 protein: CASSLASTGWDYGYTF; CDR3 DNA: TGTGCCAGCAGCTTGGCCTCGACAGGATGGGACTATGGCTACACCTTC
D gene: NA; clone size: NA; V gene: TRBV5-1; J gene: TRBJ2-7; CDR3 protein: CASRSEGGVCYF; CDR3 DNA: TGCGCCAGCAGGTCCGAGGGCGGGGTTTGTTACTTC
D gene: TRBD1; clone size: once; V gene: TRBV6-6; J gene: TRBJ2-7; CDR3 protein: CASSYSETGVGYEQYF; CDR3 DNA: TGTGCCAGCAGTTACTCCGAAACAGGGGTGGGCTACGAGCAGTACTTC
D gene: NA; clone size: many; V gene: TRBV30; J gene: TRBJ1-2; CDR3 protein: CAWRPPGQNYGYTF; CDR3 DNA: TGTGCCTGGAGACCCCCTGGACAGAACTATGGCTACACCTTC
D gene: NA; clone size: NA; V gene: TRBV7-3; J gene: TRBJ2-3; CDR3 protein: CASSLGQSTDTQYF; CDR3 DNA: TGTGCCAGCAGCCTAGGACAGTCCACAGATACGCAGTATTTT
D gene: TRBD1; clone size: NA; V gene: TRBV28; J gene: TRBJ1-2; CDR3 protein: CASSFYRQGADGYTF; CDR3 DNA: TGTGCCAGCAGTTTCTATAGGCAGGGGGCGGATGGCTACACCTTC
D gene: NA; clone size: NA; V gene: TRBV2; J gene: TRBJ2-2; CDR3 protein: CASERERKSGELFF; CDR3 DNA: TGTGCCAGCGAACGGGAGAGGAAGTCCGGGGAGCTGTTTTTT